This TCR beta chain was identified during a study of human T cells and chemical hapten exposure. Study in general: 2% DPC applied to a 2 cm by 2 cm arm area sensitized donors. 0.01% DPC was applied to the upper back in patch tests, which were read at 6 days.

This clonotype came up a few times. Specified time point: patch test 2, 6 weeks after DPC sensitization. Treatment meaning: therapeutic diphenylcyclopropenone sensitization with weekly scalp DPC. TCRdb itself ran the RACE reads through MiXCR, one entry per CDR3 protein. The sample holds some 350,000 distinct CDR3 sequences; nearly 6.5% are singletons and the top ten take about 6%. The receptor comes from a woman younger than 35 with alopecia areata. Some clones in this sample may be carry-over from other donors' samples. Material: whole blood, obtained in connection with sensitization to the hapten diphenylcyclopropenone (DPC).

This CDR3 reads CASSIQGASNQPQHF. The CDR3 bases are TGTGCCAGCAGCATACAGGGGGCCAGCAATCAGCCCCAGCATTTT. This chain joins TRBV7-2 and TRBJ1-5; TRBD1 aligns across 9 bases. CDR3 length: 15 amino acids. V was pared by 5 bases and J by 1 base, with 3 bases of the junction left unmatched. The germline V gene has CDR1 SGHTA and CDR2 FQGNSA.